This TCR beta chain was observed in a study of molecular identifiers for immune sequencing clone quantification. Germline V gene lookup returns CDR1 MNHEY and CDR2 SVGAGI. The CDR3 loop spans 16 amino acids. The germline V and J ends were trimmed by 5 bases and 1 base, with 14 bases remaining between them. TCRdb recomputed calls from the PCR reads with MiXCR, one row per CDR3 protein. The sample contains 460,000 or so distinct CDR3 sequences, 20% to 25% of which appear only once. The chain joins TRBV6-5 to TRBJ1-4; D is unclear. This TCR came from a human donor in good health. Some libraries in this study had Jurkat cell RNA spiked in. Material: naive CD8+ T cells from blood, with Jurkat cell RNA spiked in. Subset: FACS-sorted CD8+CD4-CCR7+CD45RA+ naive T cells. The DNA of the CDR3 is TGTGCCAGCAGTGCACTCGCGGGCGAAACTAATGAAAAACTGTTTTTT. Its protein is CASSALAGETNEKLFF.